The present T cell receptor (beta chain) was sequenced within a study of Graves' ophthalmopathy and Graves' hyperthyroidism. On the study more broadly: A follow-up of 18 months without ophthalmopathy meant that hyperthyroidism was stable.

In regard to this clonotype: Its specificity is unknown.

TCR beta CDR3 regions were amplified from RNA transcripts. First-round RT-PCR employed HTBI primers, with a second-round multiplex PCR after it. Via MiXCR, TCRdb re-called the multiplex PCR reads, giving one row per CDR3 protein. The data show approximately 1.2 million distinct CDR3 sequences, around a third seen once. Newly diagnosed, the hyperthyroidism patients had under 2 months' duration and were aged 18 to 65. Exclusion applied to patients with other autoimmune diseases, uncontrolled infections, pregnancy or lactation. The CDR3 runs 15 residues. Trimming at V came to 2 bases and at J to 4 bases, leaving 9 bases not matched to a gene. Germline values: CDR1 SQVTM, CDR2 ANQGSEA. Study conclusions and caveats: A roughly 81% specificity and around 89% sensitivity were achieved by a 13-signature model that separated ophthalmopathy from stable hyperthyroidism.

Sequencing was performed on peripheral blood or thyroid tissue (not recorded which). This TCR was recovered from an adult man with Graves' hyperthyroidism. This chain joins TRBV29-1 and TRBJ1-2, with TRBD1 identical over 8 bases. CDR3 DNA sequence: TGCAGCGTTGAACAAACGGGGACAGGCTTCTATGGCTACACCTTC. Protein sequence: CSVEQTGTGFYGYTF.